The rows below give T cell receptor beta chains drawn from one sample of a study of blood T cell repertoires in COVID-19. The assay was immunoSEQ multiplex PCR, and TCRdb's table has in-frame clones only and misses some. The table shows around 310,000 clones, with roughly 89% occurring only once. The sequenced sample consisted of PBMCs or T cells enriched from blood (not recorded which). The receptors here all came from a woman in her twenties or thirties who had recovered from COVID-19. The CDR3 runs from the conserved cysteine through the conserved F or W. D genes are given only for firm matches. Size is omitted from some rows. Given values are once, few, many or a class for expanded clones.

v_call: TRBV15
clone_size: NA
j_call: TRBJ2-1
d_call: NA
cdr3_nt: TGTGCCACCAGCAGGGGGGGTCATGCCTACAATGAGCAGTTCTTC
cdr3_aa: CATSRGGHAYNEQFF

v_call: TRBV2
clone_size: NA
j_call: TRBJ1-5
d_call: NA
cdr3_nt: TGTGCCAGCAGTCGAGGTGTCGATAGCAATCAGCCCCAGCATTTT
cdr3_aa: CASSRGVDSNQPQHF

v_call: TRBV28
clone_size: NA
j_call: TRBJ2-1
d_call: TRBD2
cdr3_nt: TGTGCCAGCAGCTCGGGACTAGCGGGATGGGATGAGCAGTTCTTC
cdr3_aa: CASSSGLAGWDEQFF

v_call: TRBV7-9
clone_size: once
j_call: TRBJ1-1
d_call: TRBD1
cdr3_nt: TGTGCCAGCAGCCCCCGGGACAGGGCGAACACTGAAGCTTTCTTT
cdr3_aa: CASSPRDRANTEAFF

v_call: TRBV21-1
clone_size: NA
j_call: TRBJ1-5
d_call: NA
cdr3_nt: TGTGCCAGCAGCAAAAGGCACTTGTGGGAGGGCGGGGGGATGGTGTTGCATAGCAATCAGCCCCAGCATTTT
cdr3_aa: CASSKRHLWEGGGMVLHSNQPQHF

v_call: TRBV30
clone_size: NA
j_call: TRBJ2-1
d_call: TRBD1
cdr3_nt: TGTGCCTGGGGCTCACAGGGGAATAGCTACAATGAGCAGTTCTTC
cdr3_aa: CAWGSQGNSYNEQFF

v_call: TRBV3-1/TRBV3-2
clone_size: NA
j_call: TRBJ1-3
d_call: NA
cdr3_nt: TGTGCCAGCAGCCAAGGACGGACTAGGACCCGAAACACCATATATTTT
cdr3_aa: CASSQGRTRTRNTIYF

v_call: TRBV28
clone_size: NA
j_call: TRBJ1-4
d_call: NA
cdr3_nt: TGTGCCAGCAGTTTGTGGGGGGAGGGTAATGAAAAACTGTTTTTT
cdr3_aa: CASSLWGEGNEKLFF

v_call: TRBV23-1
clone_size: NA
j_call: TRBJ1-3
d_call: TRBD1
cdr3_nt: TGCGCCAGCAGTTCCCCCGGGACAGGGAGAAACACCATATATTTT
cdr3_aa: CASSSPGTGRNTIYF

v_call: TRBV11-2
clone_size: NA
j_call: TRBJ1-2
d_call: TRBD1
cdr3_nt: TGTGCCAGCAGCCTTGGACAGGGCTATGGCTACACCTTC
cdr3_aa: CASSLGQGYGYTF

v_call: TRBV6-5
clone_size: once
j_call: TRBJ1-6
d_call: TRBD1
cdr3_nt: TGTGCCACCCACCAGGGGGCGAATTCACCCCTCCACTTT
cdr3_aa: CATHQGANSPLHF

v_call: TRBV5-4
clone_size: NA
j_call: TRBJ2-7
d_call: NA
cdr3_nt: TGTGCCAGCAGCCGCAACCATGAGGGAAACTTTGTCTACGAGCAGTACTTC
cdr3_aa: CASSRNHEGNFVYEQYF

v_call: TRBV27
clone_size: NA
j_call: TRBJ2-7
d_call: NA
cdr3_nt: TGTGCCAGCAGTTTACGGGTTGCGCGGACTTGGGACGAGCAGTACTTC
cdr3_aa: CASSLRVARTWDEQYF

v_call: TRBV28
clone_size: NA
j_call: TRBJ1-1
d_call: NA
cdr3_nt: TGTGCCAGCACCTCGAGGAGGACGGAAGCTTTCTTT
cdr3_aa: CASTSRRTEAFF

v_call: TRBV29-1
clone_size: NA
j_call: TRBJ2-5
d_call: NA
cdr3_nt: TGCAGCGTGCCAGGAGGAGAGACCCAGTACTTC
cdr3_aa: CSVPGGETQYF

v_call: TRBV7-2
clone_size: NA
j_call: TRBJ2-7
d_call: TRBD2
cdr3_nt: TGTGCCAGCAGCTCTTTCGCGGGAGGCCACGAGCAGTACTTC
cdr3_aa: CASSSFAGGHEQYF

v_call: TRBV6-5
clone_size: NA
j_call: TRBJ1-1
d_call: TRBD1
cdr3_nt: TGTGCCAGCAGTTACTCCCGGACAGGGAACACTGAAGCTTTCTTT
cdr3_aa: CASSYSRTGNTEAFF

v_call: TRBV6-5
clone_size: NA
j_call: TRBJ1-1
d_call: NA
cdr3_nt: TGTGCCAGCAGTTATGGGGGCACGACTATTTACACTGAAGCTTTCTTT
cdr3_aa: CASSYGGTTIYTEAFF

v_call: TRBV3-1/TRBV3-2
clone_size: NA
j_call: TRBJ1-2
d_call: TRBD1
cdr3_nt: TGTGCCAGCAGCCAATTTGTGACAGGGGGGAAGTATGGCTACACCTTC
cdr3_aa: CASSQFVTGGKYGYTF

v_call: TRBV7-2
clone_size: once
j_call: TRBJ1-1
d_call: TRBD1
cdr3_nt: TGTGCCAGCAGTCGGGACAGGGGCGGCACTGAAGCTTTCTTT
cdr3_aa: CASSRDRGGTEAFF

v_call: TRBV7-2
clone_size: NA
j_call: TRBJ1-2
d_call: TRBD1
cdr3_nt: TGTGCCAGCAGCTTAGTAGGGTTGACAGGGCCGCTTGACTATGGCTACACCTTC
cdr3_aa: CASSLVGLTGPLDYGYTF

v_call: TRBV28
clone_size: NA
j_call: TRBJ1-5
d_call: NA
cdr3_nt: TGTGCCAGCAGTATATCGGCGTCGGGGTTTAGCAATCAGCCCCAGCATTTT
cdr3_aa: CASSISASGFSNQPQHF

v_call: TRBV28
clone_size: NA
j_call: TRBJ1-4
d_call: NA
cdr3_nt: TGTGCCAGCAGTTTGCCTACCGCAGGGGAGATGGGTGAAAAACTGTTTTTT
cdr3_aa: CASSLPTAGEMGEKLFF

v_call: TRBV29-1
clone_size: NA
j_call: TRBJ1-2
d_call: NA
cdr3_nt: TGCAGCGGGGCCATCGTTGACGGCTACACCTTC
cdr3_aa: CSGAIVDGYTF

v_call: TRBV28
clone_size: NA
j_call: TRBJ1-5
d_call: NA
cdr3_nt: TGTGCTATATCCTACTCGGGGCCCCAGCATTTT
cdr3_aa: CAISYSGPQHF

v_call: TRBV29-1
clone_size: few
j_call: TRBJ2-3
d_call: TRBD2
cdr3_nt: TGCAGCGCTAAGGGACTAGCGAGTTATACGCAGTATTTT
cdr3_aa: CSAKGLASYTQYF

v_call: TRBV28
clone_size: NA
j_call: TRBJ1-6
d_call: TRBD1
cdr3_nt: TGTGCCAGCAGCTTTGGACAGGGCAATTCACCCCTCCACTTT
cdr3_aa: CASSFGQGNSPLHF

v_call: TRBV3-1/TRBV3-2
clone_size: once
j_call: TRBJ2-5
d_call: TRBD2
cdr3_nt: TGTGCCAGCAGCCAAGGATTAGCGGGAGGTCAAGAGACCCAGTACTTC
cdr3_aa: CASSQGLAGGQETQYF

v_call: TRBV19
clone_size: NA
j_call: TRBJ2-1
d_call: NA
cdr3_nt: TGTGCCAGTAGTGTTCGGGGCTCCTACAATGAGCAGTTCTTC
cdr3_aa: CASSVRGSYNEQFF